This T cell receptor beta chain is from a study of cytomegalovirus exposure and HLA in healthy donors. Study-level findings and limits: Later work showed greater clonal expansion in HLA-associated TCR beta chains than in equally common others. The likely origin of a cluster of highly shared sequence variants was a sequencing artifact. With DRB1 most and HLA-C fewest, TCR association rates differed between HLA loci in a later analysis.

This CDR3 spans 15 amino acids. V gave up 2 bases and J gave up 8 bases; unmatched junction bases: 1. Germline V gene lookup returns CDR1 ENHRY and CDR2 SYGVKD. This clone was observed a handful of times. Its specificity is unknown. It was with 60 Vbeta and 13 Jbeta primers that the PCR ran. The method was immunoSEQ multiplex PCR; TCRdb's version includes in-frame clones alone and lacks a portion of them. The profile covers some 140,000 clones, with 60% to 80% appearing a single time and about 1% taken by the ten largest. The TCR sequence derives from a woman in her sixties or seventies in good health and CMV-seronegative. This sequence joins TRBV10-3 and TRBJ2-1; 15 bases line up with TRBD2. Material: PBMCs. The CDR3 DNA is TGTGCCATCAGTGAGAGGACTAGCGGGGGGGATGAGCAGTTCTTC. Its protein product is CAISERTSGGDEQFF.